These T cell receptor beta chains were read from a single sample in a study of early T cells in non-severe SARS-CoV-2 infection. Each CDR3 protein is one row after TCRdb ran MiXCR on the 5' RACE reads. This table holds 70,000 to 75,000 distinct CDR3 sequences, about an eighth found once. Specimen: whole blood. These receptors originate from an adult who was a healthcare worker with PCR-confirmed SARS-CoV-2 infection or an uninfected control (not recorded which). CDR3s include the opening cysteine and the closing phenylalanine or tryptophan. D genes are given only for firm matches. Expanded clones get a size class; other rows say once, few or many, or leave the size out.

D	size	J	V	DNA	CDR3
.	few	TRBJ2-3	TRBV5-6	TGTGCCAGCAGCTTTTGGGGTAGTTCCCACACAGATACGCAGTATTTT	CASSFWGSSHTDTQYF
.	few	TRBJ1-1	TRBV6-1	TGTGCCAGCTGTAGGAGGGGAGGGGACACTGAAGCTTTCTTT	CASCRRGGDTEAFF
.	few	TRBJ2-6	TRBV3-1	TGTGCCAGCAGCCAAGGGGGACGGGTCTCTGGGGCCAACGTCCTGACTTTC	CASSQGGRVSGANVLTF
.	medium-sized	TRBJ2-4	TRBV28	TGTGCCAGCAGTTCTTTGATCGCAGGGAACATTCAGTACTTC	CASSSLIAGNIQYF
.	.	TRBJ1-2	TRBV28	TGTGCCAGCAGTTCCGGAGGGGGCTACACCTTC	CASSSGGGYTF
TRBD1	.	TRBJ2-7	TRBV5-1	TGCGCCAGCAGCTTGGATTCGGGACAGTTAAACGAGCAGTACTTC	CASSLDSGQLNEQYF
.	few	TRBJ1-3	TRBV5-6	TGTGCCAGCAGCTTGGCAATATCCTCTGGAAACACCATATATTTT	CASSLAISSGNTIYF
.	few	TRBJ1-6	TRBV20-1	TGCAGTGCGGGCGAGGGGGGAGATAATTCACCCCTCCACTTT	CSAGEGGDNSPLHF
.	many	TRBJ1-5	TRBV3-1	TGTGCCAGCAGCCAAGATGTGGTGCAGCCCCAGCATTTT	CASSQDVVQPQHF
TRBD1	many	TRBJ1-5	TRBV28	TGTGCCAGCAGCCTAGGGACAGGCAATCAGCCCCAGCATTTT	CASSLGTGNQPQHF
.	many	TRBJ1-1	TRBV6-6	TGTGCCAGCAGTCAGACTGCCGTATCAGTTAACACTGAAGCTTTCTTT	CASSQTAVSVNTEAFF
TRBD2	.	TRBJ2-1	TRBV30	TGTGCCTGGAGTGGGGGGACTAGCGGGGCTGAGCAGTTCTTC	CAWSGGTSGAEQFF
TRBD1	.	TRBJ2-7	TRBV6-5	TGTGCCAGCACCTCGACAGGGGGAGCCTACGAGCAGTACTTC	CASTSTGGAYEQYF